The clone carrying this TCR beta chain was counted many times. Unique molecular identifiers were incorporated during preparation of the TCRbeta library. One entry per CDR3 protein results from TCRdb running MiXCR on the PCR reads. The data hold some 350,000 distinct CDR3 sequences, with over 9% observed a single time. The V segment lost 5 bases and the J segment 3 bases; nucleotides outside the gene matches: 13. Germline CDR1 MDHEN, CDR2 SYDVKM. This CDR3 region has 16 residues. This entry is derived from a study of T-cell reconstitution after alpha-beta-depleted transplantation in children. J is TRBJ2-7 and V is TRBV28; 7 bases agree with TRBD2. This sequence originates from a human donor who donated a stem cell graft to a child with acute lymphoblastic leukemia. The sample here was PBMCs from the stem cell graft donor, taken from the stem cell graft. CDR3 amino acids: CASSPPGRERIYEQYF. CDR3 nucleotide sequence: TGTGCCAGCAGTCCTCCCGGGCGGGAGAGAATCTACGAGCAGTACTTC.